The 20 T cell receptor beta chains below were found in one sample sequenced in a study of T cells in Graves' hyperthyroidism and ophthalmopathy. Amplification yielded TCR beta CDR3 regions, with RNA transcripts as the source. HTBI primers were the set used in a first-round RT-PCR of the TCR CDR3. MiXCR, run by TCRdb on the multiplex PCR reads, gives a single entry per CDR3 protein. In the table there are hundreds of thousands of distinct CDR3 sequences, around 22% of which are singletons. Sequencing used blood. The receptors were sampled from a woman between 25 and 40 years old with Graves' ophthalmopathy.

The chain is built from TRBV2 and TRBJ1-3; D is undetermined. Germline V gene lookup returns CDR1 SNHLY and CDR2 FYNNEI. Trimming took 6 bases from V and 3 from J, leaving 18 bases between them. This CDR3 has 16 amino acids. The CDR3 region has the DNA TGTGCCAGCAGCGAGGTCGGCACGCACGATGGAAACACCATATATTTT. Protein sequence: CASSEVGTHDGNTIYF.

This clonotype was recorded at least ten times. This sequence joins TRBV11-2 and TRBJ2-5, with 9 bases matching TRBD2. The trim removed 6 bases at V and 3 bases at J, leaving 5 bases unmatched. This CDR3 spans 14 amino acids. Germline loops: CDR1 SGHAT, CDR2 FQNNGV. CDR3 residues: CASSLRGGEETQYF. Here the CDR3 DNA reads TGTGCCAGCAGTCTGCGGGGGGGAGAAGAGACCCAGTACTTC. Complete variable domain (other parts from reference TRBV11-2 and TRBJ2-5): EAGVAQSPRYKIIEKRQSVAFWCNPISGHATLYWYQQILGQGPKLLIQFQNNGVVDDSQLPKDRFSAERLKGVDSTLKIQPAKLEDSAVYLCASSLRGGEETQYFGPGTRLLVL.

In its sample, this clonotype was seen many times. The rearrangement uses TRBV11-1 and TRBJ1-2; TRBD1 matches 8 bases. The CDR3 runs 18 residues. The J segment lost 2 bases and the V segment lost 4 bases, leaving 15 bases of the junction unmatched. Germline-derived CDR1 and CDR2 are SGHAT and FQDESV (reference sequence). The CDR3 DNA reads TGTGCCAGCAGCTATCCCGGATATCAGGGGGCGGTGAACTATGGCTACACCTTC. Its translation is CASSYPGYQGAVNYGYTF.

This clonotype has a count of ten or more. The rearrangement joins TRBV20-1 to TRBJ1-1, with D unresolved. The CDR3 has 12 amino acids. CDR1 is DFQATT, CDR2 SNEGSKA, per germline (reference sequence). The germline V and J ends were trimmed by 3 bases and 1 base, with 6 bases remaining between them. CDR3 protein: CSASPTNTEAFF. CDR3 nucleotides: TGCAGTGCTAGCCCCACGAACACTGAAGCTTTCTTT.

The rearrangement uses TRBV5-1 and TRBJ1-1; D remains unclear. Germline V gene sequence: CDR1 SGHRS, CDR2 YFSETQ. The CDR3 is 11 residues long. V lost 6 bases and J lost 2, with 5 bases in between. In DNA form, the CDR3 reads TGCGCCAGCACCAGCAACACTGAAGCTTTCTTT. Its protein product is CASTSNTEAFF.

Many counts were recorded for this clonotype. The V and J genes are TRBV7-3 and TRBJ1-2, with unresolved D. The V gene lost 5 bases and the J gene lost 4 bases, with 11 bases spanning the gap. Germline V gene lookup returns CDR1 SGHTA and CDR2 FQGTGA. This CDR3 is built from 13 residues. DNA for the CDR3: TGTGCCAGCAGCAATGGTGAGGGCTATGGCTACACCTTC. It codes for CASSNGEGYGYTF. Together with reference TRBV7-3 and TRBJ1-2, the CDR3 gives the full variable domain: GAGVSQTPSNKVTEKGKYVELRCDPISGHTALYWYRQSLGQGPEFLIYFQGTGAADDSGLPNDRFFAVRPEGSVSTLKIQRTERGDSAVYLCASSNGEGYGYTFGSGTRLTVV.

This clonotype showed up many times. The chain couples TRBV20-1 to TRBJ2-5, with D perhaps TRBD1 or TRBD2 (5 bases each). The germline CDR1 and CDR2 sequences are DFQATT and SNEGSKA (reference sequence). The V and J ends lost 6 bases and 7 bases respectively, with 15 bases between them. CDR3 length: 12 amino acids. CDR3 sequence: CSAHGAWGTQYF. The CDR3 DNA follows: TGCAGTGCACACGGGGCGTGGGGGACCCAGTACTTC.

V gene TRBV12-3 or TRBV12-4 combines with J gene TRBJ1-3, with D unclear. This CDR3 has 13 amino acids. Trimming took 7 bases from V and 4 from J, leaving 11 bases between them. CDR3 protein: CASKPYDGNTIYF. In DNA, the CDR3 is TGTGCCAGCAAGCCGTACGACGGAAACACCATATATTTT.

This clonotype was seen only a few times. CDR3 amino acids: CASSIWDTRNTEAFF. Written as DNA, the CDR3 is TGTGCCAGTAGTATTTGGGACACAAGAAACACTGAAGCTTTCTTT. This chain uses TRBV19 with TRBJ1-1; tentative D call: TRBD1 (6 bases). Germline CDR1 reads LNHDA; CDR2 reads SQIVND (reference sequence). The CDR3 is 15 residues long. Trimming shortened V by 3 bases and J by 2 bases, and 13 bases separated the two germline ends.

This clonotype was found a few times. The CDR3 bases are TGTGCCAGCATGGTGAAATACGAGCAGTACTTC. Its translation is CASMVKYEQYF. The chain has TRBV2 and TRBJ2-7, with unresolved D. Trimming cost V 7 bases and J 4 bases, with 8 bases left between them. The CDR3 contains 11 residues. Germline V lookup: CDR1 SNHLY, CDR2 FYNNEI.

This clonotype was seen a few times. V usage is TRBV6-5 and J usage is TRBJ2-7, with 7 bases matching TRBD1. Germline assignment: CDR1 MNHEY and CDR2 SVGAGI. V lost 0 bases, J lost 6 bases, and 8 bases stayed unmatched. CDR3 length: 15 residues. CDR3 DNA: TGTGCCAGCAGTTACTCGGCAGGGGGTGTAAGCGAGCAGTACTTC. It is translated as CASSYSAGGVSEQYF.

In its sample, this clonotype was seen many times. CDR3 residues: CASSYSGLTYEQYF. The CDR3 DNA is TGTGCCAGCAGTTACTCGGGACTTACCTACGAGCAGTACTTC. This sequence joins TRBV6-2 or TRBV6-3 and TRBJ2-7, with a possible D match to TRBD2 (6 bases). The CDR3 totals 14 residues. Germline assignment: CDR1 MNHEY and CDR2 SVGEGT. V dropped 0 bases and J dropped 2 bases, with 8 bases sitting between them.

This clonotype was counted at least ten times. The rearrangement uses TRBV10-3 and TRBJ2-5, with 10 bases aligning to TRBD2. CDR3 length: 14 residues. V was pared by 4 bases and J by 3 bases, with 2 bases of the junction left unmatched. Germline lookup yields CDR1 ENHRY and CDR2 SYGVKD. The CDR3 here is CAISGLAGKETQYF. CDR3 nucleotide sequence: TGTGCCATCAGTGGACTAGCGGGTAAAGAGACCCAGTACTTC.

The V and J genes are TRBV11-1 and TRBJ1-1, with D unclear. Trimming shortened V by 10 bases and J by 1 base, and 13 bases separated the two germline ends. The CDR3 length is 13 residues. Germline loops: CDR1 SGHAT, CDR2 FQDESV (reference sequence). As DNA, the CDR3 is TGTGCCACAGTGGGGATGGAGAACACTGAAGCTTTCTTT. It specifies CATVGMENTEAFF.

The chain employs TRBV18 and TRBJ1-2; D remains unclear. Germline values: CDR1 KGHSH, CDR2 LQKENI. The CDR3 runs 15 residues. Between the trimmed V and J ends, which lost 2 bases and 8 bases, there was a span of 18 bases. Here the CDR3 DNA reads TGTGCCAGCTCACCAGAGAATCCGGGATCGCAAGGCTACACCTTC. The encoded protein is CASSPENPGSQGYTF. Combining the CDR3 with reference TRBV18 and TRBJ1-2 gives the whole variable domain NAGVMQNPRHLVRRRGQEARLRCSPMKGHSHVYWYRQLPEEGLKFMVYLQKENIIDESGMPKERFSAEFPKEGPSILRIQQVVRGDSAAYFCASSPENPGSQGYTFGSGTRLTVV.

The CDR3 DNA follows: TGTGCCAGCAGCTTGGGACTAGCGGAAAAAGAGACCCAGTACTTC. Encoded protein: CASSLGLAEKETQYF. The V call is TRBV6-1, the J call TRBJ2-5; 11 bases agree with TRBD2. This CDR3 has 15 amino acids. V shed 6 bases and J 3 bases; nucleotides not matched to a gene: 6. Germline CDR1 MNHNS, CDR2 SASEGT.

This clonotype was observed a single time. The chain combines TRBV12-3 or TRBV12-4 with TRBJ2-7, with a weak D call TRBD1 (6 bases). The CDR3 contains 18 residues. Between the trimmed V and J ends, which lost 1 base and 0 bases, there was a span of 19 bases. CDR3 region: CASSLERLVQGSSYEQYF. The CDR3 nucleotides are TGTGCCAGCAGTTTAGAAAGGTTGGTTCAGGGGAGCTCCTACGAGCAGTACTTC.

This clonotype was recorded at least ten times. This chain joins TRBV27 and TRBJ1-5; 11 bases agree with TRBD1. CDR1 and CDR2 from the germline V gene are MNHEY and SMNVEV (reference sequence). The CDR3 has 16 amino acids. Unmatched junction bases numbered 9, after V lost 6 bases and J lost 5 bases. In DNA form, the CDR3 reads TGTGCCAGCAGACATAAACGGGACAGGGGGGATCAGCCCCAGCATTTT. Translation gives CASRHKRDRGDQPQHF.

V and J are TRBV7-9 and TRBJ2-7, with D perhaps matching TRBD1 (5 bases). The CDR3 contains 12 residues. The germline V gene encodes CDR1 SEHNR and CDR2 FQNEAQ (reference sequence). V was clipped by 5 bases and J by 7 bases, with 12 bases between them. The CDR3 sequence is CASSGASLEQYF. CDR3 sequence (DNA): TGTGCCAGCAGCGGGGCAAGTTTAGAGCAGTACTTC.

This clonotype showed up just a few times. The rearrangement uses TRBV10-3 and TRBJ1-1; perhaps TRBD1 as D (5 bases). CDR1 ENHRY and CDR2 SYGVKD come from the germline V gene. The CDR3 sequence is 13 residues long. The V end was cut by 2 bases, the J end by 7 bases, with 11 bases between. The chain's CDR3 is CAISEGQGGEAFF. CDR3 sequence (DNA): TGTGCCATCAGTGAGGGCCAGGGAGGTGAAGCTTTCTTT.